Following are 6 T cell receptor beta chains from one sample sequenced in a study of blood T cell dynamics during melanoma immunotherapy. The data were produced by immunoSEQ multiplex PCR, yet TCRdb's version contains in-frame clones alone and is incomplete. The sample holds tens of thousands of clones; around nine tenths are singletons and the top ten take more than 3.5%. Time point given: pre-treatment baseline. Sequencing used blood, obtained from a patient treated with checkpoint blockade. The receptors were sampled from a human donor with melanoma.

The J gene is TRBJ2-5, the V gene TRBV29-1; 7 nucleotides agree with TRBD2. The CDR3 is 17 residues long. Germline V gives CDR1 SQVTM, CDR2 ANQGSEA. Unmatched junction bases numbered 14, after V lost 2 bases and J lost 2 bases. CDR3 loop: CSVETGVGRGGQETQYF. The CDR3 DNA is TGCAGCGTTGAAACGGGGGTTGGTCGCGGGGGACAAGAGACCCAGTACTTC.

This clone was counted only a few times. The chain joins TRBV6-6 to TRBJ2-1; TRBD1 agrees at 9 bases. V lost 7 bases, J lost 6 bases, and 4 bases stayed unmatched. This CDR3 contains 13 residues. Germline loops: CDR1 MNHNY, CDR2 SVGAGI (reference sequence). The CDR3 sequence is CASTPTGGNEQFF. In DNA, the CDR3 is TGTGCCAGCACCCCGACAGGGGGCAATGAGCAGTTCTTC.

V usage is TRBV27 and J usage is TRBJ1-5, with a possible D match to TRBD1 (6 bases). CDR3 length equals 14 residues. V dropped 6 bases and J dropped 4 bases, with 13 bases sitting between them. The germline gives CDR1 MNHEY, CDR2 SMNVEV (reference sequence). The CDR3 region has the DNA TGTGCCAGCAGAATGACAGGTTATAATCAGCCCCAGCATTTT. It yields the protein CASRMTGYNQPQHF.

The chain couples TRBV7-2 to TRBJ1-1, with no clear D. V gave up 3 bases and J gave up 1 base, with 6 bases separating them. Per germline, CDR1 SGHTA and CDR2 FQGNSA. CDR3 length equals 13 residues. The CDR3 sequence is CASSFEKNTEAFF. CDR3 sequence (DNA): TGTGCCAGCAGCTTCGAGAAGAACACTGAAGCTTTCTTT.

Worth noting for this clone: Sequence at one end of the junction differs from germline and may be a read error. The rearrangement links TRBV2 to TRBJ2-7, with 7 bases matching TRBD2. Germline lookup yields CDR1 SNHLY and CDR2 FYNNEI. CDR3 size: 13 residues. CDR3 in DNA: TGTGCCAGCAGTACCACCCTCTCAGGGAGGGGCTTCTTC. Its protein is CASSTTLSGRGFF.

This clone is a singleton in its sample. The V call is TRBV7-8, the J call TRBJ1-2, with TRBD1 matching 9 bases. Germline loops: CDR1 SGHVS, CDR2 FQNEAQ. The length of the CDR3 is 17 residues. The trim removed 6 bases at V and 1 base at J, leaving 12 bases unmatched. In DNA form, the CDR3 reads TGTGCCAGCAGTCTTATTGGGGGGACAGGGAATAACTATGGCTACACCTTC. Protein sequence: CASSLIGGTGNNYGYTF.